This T cell receptor beta chain was identified in a study of beta chain features in type 1 diabetes listed by TCRdb under 2018. With respect to the entire study: Mean age, gender distribution, total cell number and subset yield were not different between patients and healthy donors. A total of approximately 100,000,000 sorted cells were examined across all samples, and the number of cells per subset was strongly correlated with RNA yield. The study compared TCRB repertoires of sorted circulating CD4+ T cell subsets between recently diagnosed type 1 diabetes patients and matched healthy donors. Naive and central memory subsets were obtained from all 30 or so donors, but regulatory and stem cell-like memory subsets were isolated from only 8 patients and 8 healthy donors.

Broader findings and caveats from the paper: Fewer insertions and more nucleotide deletions at VDJ recombination sites were observed in patients with type 1 diabetes, implying thymic rearrangement abnormalities. Because cDNA was sequenced instead of genomic DNA, highly expressing activated cells could be over-represented, though the groups showed no difference in activation or CD3 levels. Type 1 diabetes patients showed a moderate but significant shortening of TCRB CDR3 length in all four CD4+ subsets. Naive, central memory and regulatory TCRB repertoires appeared to be more similar among patients than among healthy donors. PCR might favor shorter templates, but patient and control samples were amplified and corrected together, so any skew would affect both groups equally. Because small numbers of individuals were included in the HLA sub-analyses, any influence of HLA type on TCRB rearrangement was left unresolved.

Each donor gave one peripheral blood draw, approximately 110 mL on average, collected into heparinised tubes. Naive, central memory, regulatory and stem cell-like memory CD4+ T cells were sorted on a BD FACSAria II using a panel including CD45RO, CCR7, CD25, CD127, CD95 and CD27. Every sorted population had a purity above 95%. Right away, PBMCs were isolated by Lymphoprep density gradient centrifugation and were stained directly, with no culture step. So that batch effects would be minimized, each experiment stained and sorted samples in pairs, pairing one healthy donor with one patient. V lost 2 bases and J lost 5 bases, and the count of bases not matched to a germline gene is 13. From the cysteine through the phenylalanine, the CDR3 covers 18 amino acids. Only the CDR3 region is kept as DNA, spanning 54 bases read in frame from base 1. Based on the germline V gene, the CDR1 and CDR2 sequences are KGHSH and LQKENI.

This clone was picked up many times. Its antigen remains unidentified. No clone much larger than this one lies a single base away; base qualities are absent. The entire isolated RNA was reverse transcribed using the High Capacity cDNA Reverse Transcription Kit, and thus expressed TCRB transcripts were sequenced. Naive, central memory and regulatory T cell samples underwent deep immunoSEQ sequencing, averaging about 3.57 million total reads per sample. Sorted cells were lysed in RLT buffer, and RNA was extracted using DNase-treated RNeasy Micro or Mini kits according to cell number. To prevent cross-contamination, every cell subset was processed on its own, while patient and healthy donor samples were processed together. The immunoSEQ multiplex PCR was used to amplify TCRB sequences from cDNA, generating 87-bp fragments that spanned the CDR3 region. Amplicons were sequenced on the Illumina HiSeq platform. On the study's bioinformatics: Synthetic template baselines were used to correct PCR bias computationally, reads within Hamming distance 2 were collapsed together, and singletons that could not be merged were discarded. Reads were aligned against IMGT to assign V, D and J genes, CDR3 length and insertions or deletions at six rearrangement sites. Within each subset, clonotype counts were normalized to sorted cell number, and only after that were true diversity and Gini coefficients computed with the tcR R package. The overlap coefficient, calculated on TCRB nucleotide sequences, was used to quantify repertoire sharing. TCRdb took this table from immuneACCESS and kept in-frame rearrangements with V and J called. Such tables lack part of the clones; where checked against another copy, unresolved V genes explain under half of the gap, and the rest is unexplained. Clone size and the V and J calls come from that table; the DNA yielded D and trimming. The sample has about 370,000 clones on record, 9.6% of them singletons. The leading ten clones occupy about 0.6% of the sample.

The receptor comes from a man younger than 40 with type 1 diabetes. Recombination linked TRBV18 to TRBJ1-4; 8 junctional bases match TRBD1. Sequencing was done on a sample of central memory CD4+ T cells from blood. The nucleotides read TGTGCCAGCTCACCAGTATCAGGGGGCAAAGGGAAGAATGAAAAACTGTTTTTT. Its protein reads: CASSPVSGGKGKNEKLFF. Extended through the reference TRBV18 and TRBJ1-4 proteins, this CDR3 yields the full variable domain: NAGVMQNPRHLVRRRGQEARLRCSPMKGHSHVYWYRQLPEEGLKFMVYLQKENIIDESGMPKERFSAEFPKEGPSILRIQQVVRGDSAAYFCASSPVSGGKGKNEKLFFGSGTQLSVL.